Sequencing of this T cell receptor beta chain was carried out in a study of beta chain features in type 1 diabetes. Overall study findings and caveats: It was possible that PCR favored shorter templates, equally so in patients and controls. The study found moderately but significantly shorter TCRB CDR3s in all four CD4+ subsets of Type 1 diabetes patients.

This clone was counted many times. The antigen is not known. The germline V gene encodes CDR1 SGHTA and CDR2 FQGNSA. This CDR3 region has 13 residues. V was cut by 2 bases and J by 4 bases, with 6 bases left in between. The entirety of the isolated RNA underwent reverse transcription, so expressed TCRB transcripts were sequenced. Millions of reads was the average for naive, central memory and regulatory T cell samples. Clones were read by immunoSEQ multiplex PCR, and TCRdb kept only the in-frame ones, dropping some. The sample comprises about 290,000 clones, roughly 8% of which are singletons, and roughly 1% rests with the top ten.

The source of this sequence is a woman younger than 30 in good health. The V call is TRBV7-2, the J call TRBJ2-1; unclear D gene. Sequenced input: central memory CD4+ T cells from blood. CDR3 sequence reads: CASSLQRYNEQFF. In DNA, the CDR3 is TGTGCCAGCAGCTTACAGCGATACAATGAGCAGTTCTTC.